This TCR beta chain was sequenced for a study of T cell responses to AZD1222 COVID-19 vaccine. The CDR3 loop spans 13 amino acids. CDR1 KGHSH and CDR2 LQKENI come from the germline V gene. V lost 2 bases and J 2 bases, leaving 6 bases between the germline ends. With respect to this clone: What it binds is not known.

Notes on the study in general: After the peak T cell response, and only then, were repertoires sampled.

The table came from immunoSEQ multiplex PCR; TCRdb's copy has only in-frame clones and leaves some out. The sample holds around 84,000 clones, around 88% seen once. The sample here was peripheral blood, taken on day 0 of MenACWY control vaccination. The chain employs TRBV18 and TRBJ1-2; D gene unclear. The receptor's source is an adult in good health. This CDR3 reads CASSPAENYGYTF. The CDR3 DNA is TGTGCCAGCTCACCAGCAGAAAACTATGGCTACACCTTC.